One sample yielded the 31 T cell receptor beta chains listed below, sequenced in a study of CD8 T cells in Susac syndrome. Reverse transcription used about 0.45 to 1 ug RNA and random hexamers. TCRdb re-called the immunoSEQ multiplex PCR reads through MiXCR, storing one row per CDR3 protein. The sample carries fewer than 200,000 distinct CDR3 sequences, 90% to 95% recorded once. Material for sequencing was CD8+ T cells from PBMCs. Receptor source: a human donor with multiple sclerosis.

The chain recombines TRBV9 with TRBJ1-2; tentative D call: TRBD1 (6 bases). This CDR3 has 14 residues. CDR1 is SGDLS and CDR2 is YYNGEE in the germline V gene. Trimming shortened V by 1 base and J by 2 bases, and 9 bases separated the two germline ends. CDR3 in amino acids: CASSVSGANYGYTF. The CDR3 DNA reads as TGTGCCAGCAGCGTATCAGGGGCCAACTATGGCTACACCTTC.

The rearrangement joins TRBV9 to TRBJ2-1; TRBD2 agrees at 7 bases. The CDR3 has 15 amino acids. The trim removed 0 bases at V and 7 bases at J, leaving 7 bases unmatched. Germline V gives CDR1 SGDLS, CDR2 YYNGEE. CDR3 region: CASSVGWVAGNEQFF. The CDR3 nucleotides read TGTGCCAGCAGCGTAGGGTGGGTAGCGGGTAATGAGCAGTTCTTC.

The genes are TRBV7-8 and TRBJ1-1; 7 bases fit TRBD1. The CDR3 is 12 amino acids. J lost 8 bases, V lost 3 bases, and 3 bases had no gene match. Germline lookup yields CDR1 SGHVS and CDR2 FQNEAQ. Here the CDR3 DNA reads TGTGCCAGCAGCTTGTCGACAGGGGAAGCTTTCTTT. Its protein is CASSLSTGEAFF.

The chain is built from TRBV28 and TRBJ2-5, with unresolved D. Germline V CDR1 and CDR2: MDHEN, SYDVKM. This CDR3 has 13 residues. Trimming stripped 7 bases from V and 5 bases from J, with 14 bases between. The CDR3 DNA reads TGTGCCAGCACCCCGGACCTGGAGGAGACCCAGTACTTC. Amino acids: CASTPDLEETQYF.

In its sample, this clonotype was seen once. The rearrangement links TRBV7-9 to TRBJ2-4; TRBD1 is a possible D gene (6 bases). Trimming left V 3 bases short and J 1 base short, with 10 bases between. CDR3 length: 15 amino acids. Germline CDR1 reads SEHNR; CDR2 reads FQNEAQ (reference sequence). This CDR3 reads CASSLAGAAKNIQYF. CDR3 nucleotide sequence: TGTGCCAGCAGCTTGGCAGGGGCGGCCAAAAACATTCAGTACTTC. The variable domain in full, completed from reference TRBV7-9 and TRBJ2-4, reads DTGVSQNPRHKITKRGQNVTFRCDPISEHNRLYWYRQTLGQGPEFLTYFQNEAQLEKSRLLSDRFSAERPKGSFSTLEIQRTEQGDSAMYLCASSLAGAAKNIQYFGAGTRLSVL.

This chain joins TRBV29-1 and TRBJ1-2; 12 positions agree with TRBD1. The CDR3 length is 15 residues. CDR1 is SQVTM, CDR2 ANQGSEA, per germline. V lost 7 bases to trimming and J lost 3 bases; unmatched junction nucleotides: 9. The DNA for the CDR3 is TGCAGCGCTTTACCCGGGACAGGGGGCGACTATGGCTACACCTTC. It translates to CSALPGTGGDYGYTF.

This chain uses TRBV5-1 with TRBJ1-6; 7 nucleotides match TRBD1. The CDR3 runs to 17 residues. CDR1 SGHRS and CDR2 YFSETQ come from the germline V gene. The junction had 13 bases not matched to a gene; V was cut back by 2 bases and J by 8 bases. The DNA for the CDR3 is TGCGCCAGCAGCTTCACCCCACCCGGGACAGATGATTCACCCCTCCACTTT. This encodes CASSFTPPGTDDSPLHF.

This clonotype was recorded once. This rearrangement joins TRBV7-9 to TRBJ2-5; 10 bases line up with TRBD2. CDR1 is SEHNR, CDR2 FQNEAQ, per germline (reference sequence). The CDR3 runs to 15 residues. Trimming at V came to 5 bases and at J to 5 bases, leaving 8 bases not matched to a gene. The chain's CDR3 is CASSDGTSVLETQYF. For the CDR3, the DNA is TGTGCCAGCAGCGACGGGACTAGCGTTCTTGAGACCCAGTACTTC.

This clonotype appeared once. The chain couples TRBV5-4 to TRBJ1-2; D is undetermined. This CDR3 region has 13 residues. CDR1 is SGHNT and CDR2 is YYREEE in the germline V gene (reference sequence). The V and J ends lost 7 bases and 4 bases respectively, with 14 bases between them. The CDR3 region has the DNA TGTGCCAGCTCGATAGACGGCCTCTATGGCTACACCTTC. This translates into CASSIDGLYGYTF.

This rearrangement joins TRBV4-1 to TRBJ1-1; D is unclear. The CDR3 has 14 amino acids. Germline V lookup: CDR1 MGHRA, CDR2 YSYEKL. Trimming shortened V by 3 bases and J by 3 bases, and 11 bases separated the two germline ends. The CDR3 DNA follows: TGCGCCAGCAGCCACACAGAGCCTCACACTGAAGCTTTCTTT. It encodes CASSHTEPHTEAFF.

This chain connects TRBV29-1 to TRBJ1-2; D might be TRBD1 (5 bases). The CDR3 runs 11 residues. Germline V gene lookup returns CDR1 SQVTM and CDR2 ANQGSEA. Trimming took 5 bases from V and 2 from J, leaving 6 bases between them. For the CDR3, the DNA is TGCAGCGTTTCAGGGAACTATGGCTACACCTTC. This translates into CSVSGNYGYTF. Supplemented by reference TRBV29-1 and TRBJ1-2, the full variable domain reads SAVISQKPSRDICQRGTSLTIQCQVDSQVTMMFWYRQQPGQSLTLIATANQGSEATYESGFVIDKFPISRPNLTFSTLTVSNMSPEDSSIYLCSVSGNYGYTFGSGTRLTVV.

This chain uses TRBV15 with TRBJ1-2, with D unclear. With 1 base removed from V and 4 bases from J, the gap between germline ends came to 10 bases. Looked up from germline, CDR1 is LNHNV and CDR2 is YYDKDF (reference sequence). This CDR3 is 14 amino acids long. The CDR3 nucleotides read TGTGCCACCAGCAGAGTAACTTGGAGCTATGGCTACACCTTC. It specifies CATSRVTWSYGYTF.

The chain employs TRBV21-1 and TRBJ2-7; no check of the table's D call, TRBD2, against the DNA was made. TRBV21-1 is labeled a pseudogene. This CDR3 spans 18 amino acids. The DNA of the CDR3 is TGTGCCAGCAGCACCAGACACGACGGGGCCCATCGGGCTTACGAGCAGTACTTC. Amino acid sequence: CASSTRHDGAHRAYEQYF.

This clonotype showed up just once. The chain joins TRBV12-3 or TRBV12-4 to TRBJ2-2, with 8 bases fitting TRBD2. V was clipped by 7 bases and J by 4 bases; unmatched bases: 5. The CDR3 loop spans 14 amino acids. CDR3: CASNREGVTGELFF. The CDR3 coding sequence is TGTGCCAGCAATCGGGAGGGGGTCACCGGGGAGCTGTTTTTT.

This chain links TRBV5-1 with TRBJ2-7; TRBD2 might be the D (5 bases). V was clipped by 0 bases and J by 3 bases, with 10 bases between them. This CDR3 region has 14 residues. CDR1 is SGHRS and CDR2 is YFSETQ in the germline V gene. The CDR3 DNA follows: TGCGCCAGCAGCTTGGGGAGAGGGTACTACGAGCAGTACTTC. Protein: CASSLGRGYYEQYF.

The J gene is TRBJ2-7, the V gene TRBV29-1; 7 nucleotides agree with TRBD2. J gave up 3 bases and V 4 bases, and 9 bases lay outside the gene matches. The length of the CDR3 is 14 residues. The V gene's germline CDR1 is SQVTM and CDR2 ANQGSEA. The CDR3 coding sequence is TGCAGCGTTGTCTCGTCGCCTAGCGGCTACGAGCAGTACTTC. Its protein product is CSVVSSPSGYEQYF.

V and J are TRBV9 and TRBJ2-7; D may be TRBD1 or TRBD2 (5 bases each). This CDR3 is built from 13 residues. Trimming left V 5 bases short and J 3 bases short, with 12 bases between. CDR1 is SGDLS and CDR2 is YYNGEE in the germline V gene. CDR3 coding DNA: TGTGCCAGCAGTCGAGGGGATAACTACGAGCAGTACTTC. This translates into CASSRGDNYEQYF.

The rearrangement uses TRBV27 and TRBJ2-2; a possible D gene is TRBD1 (8 bases). Trimming cost V 4 bases and J 6 bases, with 18 bases left between them. Germline-derived CDR1 and CDR2 are MNHEY and SMNVEV (reference sequence). This CDR3 has 16 amino acids. The CDR3 DNA is TGTGCCAGCAGTTCCCCTCGACAGGGGAGGGCCGGGGAGCTGTTTTTT. As protein: CASSSPRQGRAGELFF.

This sequence joins TRBV2 and TRBJ2-3; 7 positions match TRBD1. After removal of 5 bases from V and 2 bases from J, the junction contained 13 bases not matched to a gene. The germline V gene encodes CDR1 SNHLY and CDR2 FYNNEI. This CDR3 is built from 17 residues. For the CDR3, the DNA is TGTGCCAGCAGTTCACCCGTGGACAGGCCGCTCACAGATACGCAGTATTTT. Translating gives CASSSPVDRPLTDTQYF.

This chain connects TRBV4-2 to TRBJ2-2; TRBD2 agrees at 7 bases. The CDR3 runs to 17 residues. Germline V gene data show CDR1 as LGHNA and CDR2 as YNFKEQ. The V and J ends lost 0 bases and 3 bases, in that order; junction bases with no gene match: 7. The CDR3 DNA sequence: TGTGCCAGCAGCCAAGAAGAGGGGAGGGGTTACACCGGGGAGCTGTTTTTT. Translated, it gives CASSQEEGRGYTGELFF.

This CDR3 reads CSASGVRSNTEAFF. CDR3 coding DNA: TGCAGTGCTAGTGGGGTGCGTTCGAACACTGAAGCTTTCTTT. V usage is TRBV20-1 and J usage is TRBJ1-1; D remains unclear. Trimming cost V 3 bases and J 1 base, with 12 bases left between them. CDR3 length equals 14 residues. Germline CDR1 and CDR2: DFQATT and SNEGSKA (reference sequence).

The chain couples TRBV27 to TRBJ2-3, with D perhaps matching TRBD1 (5 bases). CDR1 is MNHEY, CDR2 SMNVEV, per germline (reference sequence). This CDR3 region has 16 residues. Trimming took 5 bases from V and 5 from J, leaving 20 bases between them. CDR3 loop: CASSPHAVGRGDTQYF. CDR3 nucleotide sequence: TGTGCCAGCAGTCCCCACGCAGTGGGGCGCGGAGATACGCAGTATTTT.

The chain links TRBV29-1 to TRBJ2-1; D gene ambiguous. CDR3 length: 14 amino acids. Germline CDR1 and CDR2: SQVTM and ANQGSEA. Trimming removed 5 bases from V and 0 bases from J, with 11 bases in between. The CDR3 region has the DNA TGCAGCGTTTTTACAGAAAGCTCCTACAATGAGCAGTTCTTC. It translates to CSVFTESSYNEQFF.

This chain links TRBV7-6 with TRBJ2-3; D possibly corresponds to TRBD1 (5 bases). Germline loops: CDR1 SGHVS, CDR2 FNYEAQ. Trimming removed 1 base at V and 5 bases at J, with 10 bases between. The CDR3 has 14 residues. The CDR3 nucleotides are TGTGCCAGCAGCTTAGGGCAGGGAAGAGATACGCAGTATTTT. This sequence encodes CASSLGQGRDTQYF.

The chain has TRBV5-1 and TRBJ1-1; weak D call: TRBD1 (5 bases). Looked up from germline, CDR1 is SGHRS and CDR2 is YFSETQ. The CDR3 is made up of 15 amino acids. Trimming removed 4 bases at V and 4 bases at J, with 17 bases between. CDR3 nucleotide sequence: TGCGCCAGCAGCCCGGACACACGAACGAGCACTGAAGCTTTCTTT. Protein product: CASSPDTRTSTEAFF.

CDR3: CASSYPWDWPKPYEQFF. The CDR3 nucleotides read TGTGCCAGCAGTTACCCTTGGGACTGGCCGAAGCCGTATGAGCAGTTCTTC. The gene calls are TRBV6-5 and TRBJ2-1, with TRBD2 as a possible D gene (6 bases). Germline CDR1 is MNHEY and CDR2 is SVGAGI. The CDR3 totals 17 residues. V gave up 2 bases and J gave up 8 bases, with 22 bases separating them.

This chain joins TRBV20-1 and TRBJ2-7, with D maybe TRBD2 (6 bases). There are 13 residues in the CDR3. Germline V CDR1 and CDR2: DFQATT, SNEGSKA (reference sequence). Trimming removed 6 bases at V and 1 base at J, with 13 bases between. The chain's CDR3 is CSASPGGSYEQYF. In DNA, the CDR3 is TGCAGTGCCTCTCCTGGGGGGTCCTACGAGCAGTACTTC.

The chain has TRBV25-1 and TRBJ2-1; 10 bases align to TRBD2. The germline CDR1 and CDR2 sequences are MGHDK and SYGVNS. After removal of 5 bases from V and 1 base from J, the junction contained 11 bases not matched to a gene. This CDR3 is 18 amino acids long. The DNA of the CDR3 is TGTGCCAGCAGTTTAAGCGGGGGGGCCTTGTTGTCCTACAATGAGCAGTTCTTC. Its protein is CASSLSGGALLSYNEQFF. The full variable domain, with the rest looked up from reference TRBV25-1 and TRBJ2-1, is EADIYQTPRYLVIGTGKKITLECSQTMGHDKMYWYQQDPGMELHLIHYSYGVNSTEKGDLSSESTVSRIRTEHFPLTLESARPSHTSQYLCASSLSGGALLSYNEQFFGPGTRLTVL.

V gene TRBV9 combines with J gene TRBJ2-7; D might be TRBD1 (5 bases). V was trimmed by 3 bases and J by 7 bases, leaving 17 bases between them. From germline, CDR1 is SGDLS and CDR2 YYNGEE. The CDR3 has 14 residues. CDR3 bases: TGTGCCAGCAGCGCGGGTCAGGGTCAGCTGGAGCAGTACTTC. Amino acid sequence: CASSAGQGQLEQYF.

The chain uses TRBV20-1 and TRBJ2-2; 10 positions match TRBD2. This CDR3 comprises 17 residues. Germline V CDR1 and CDR2: DFQATT, SNEGSKA (reference sequence). V was pared by 1 base and J by 4 bases, with 9 bases of the junction left unmatched. The CDR3 reads CSARASSGSVATGELFF. The CDR3 DNA sequence: TGCAGTGCTAGAGCATCTAGCGGGAGCGTCGCCACCGGGGAGCTGTTTTTT.

J is TRBJ1-3 and V is TRBV6-6; D is unresolved. The CDR3 runs to 11 residues. Trimming removed 8 bases from V and 3 bases from J, with 5 bases in between. CDR1 is MNHNY and CDR2 is SVGAGI in the germline V gene (reference sequence). The CDR3 reads CASRFGNTIYF. CDR3 nucleotides: TGTGCCAGCCGTTTTGGAAACACCATATATTTT.